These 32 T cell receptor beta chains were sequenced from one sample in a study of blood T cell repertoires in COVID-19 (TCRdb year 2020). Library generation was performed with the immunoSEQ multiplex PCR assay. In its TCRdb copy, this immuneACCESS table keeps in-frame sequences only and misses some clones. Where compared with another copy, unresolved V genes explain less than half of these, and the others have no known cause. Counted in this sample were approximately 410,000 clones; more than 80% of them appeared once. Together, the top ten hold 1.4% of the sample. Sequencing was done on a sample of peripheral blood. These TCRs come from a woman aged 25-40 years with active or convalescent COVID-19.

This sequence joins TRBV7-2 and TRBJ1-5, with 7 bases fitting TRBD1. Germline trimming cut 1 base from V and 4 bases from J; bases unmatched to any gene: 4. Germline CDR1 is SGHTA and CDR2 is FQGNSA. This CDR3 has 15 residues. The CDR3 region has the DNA TGTGCCAGCAGCTTAGTGTACAGGGGAAATCAGCCCCAGCATTTT. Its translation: CASSLVYRGNQPQHF.

CDR3 coding DNA: TGTGCCAGCAGTGGTCAGGACTCTGGAAACACCATATATTTT. Amino acid sequence: CASSGQDSGNTIYF. J is TRBJ1-3 and V is TRBV27; D is undetermined. Trimming removed 5 bases at V and 0 bases at J, with 8 bases between. CDR1 MNHEY and CDR2 SMNVEV come from the germline V gene (reference sequence). This CDR3 is 14 amino acids long.

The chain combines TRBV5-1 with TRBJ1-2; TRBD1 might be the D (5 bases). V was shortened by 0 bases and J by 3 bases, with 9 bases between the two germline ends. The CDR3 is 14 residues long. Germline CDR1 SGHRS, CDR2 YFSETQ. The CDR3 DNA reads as TGCGCCAGCAGCTTGGAGGGGAATTACTATGGCTACACCTTC. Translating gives CASSLEGNYYGYTF. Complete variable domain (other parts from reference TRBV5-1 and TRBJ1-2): KAGVTQTPRYLIKTRGQQVTLSCSPISGHRSVSWYQQTPGQGLQFLFEYFSETQRNKGNFPGRFSGRQFSNSRSEMNVSTLELGDSALYLCASSLEGNYYGYTFGSGTRLTVV.

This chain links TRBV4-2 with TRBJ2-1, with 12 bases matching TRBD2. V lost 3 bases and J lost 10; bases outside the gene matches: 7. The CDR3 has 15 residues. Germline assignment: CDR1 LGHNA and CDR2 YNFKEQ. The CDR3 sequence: CASSHFSSGGGEQFF. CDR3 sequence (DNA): TGTGCCAGCAGCCACTTCTCTAGCGGGGGGGGAGAGCAGTTCTTC.

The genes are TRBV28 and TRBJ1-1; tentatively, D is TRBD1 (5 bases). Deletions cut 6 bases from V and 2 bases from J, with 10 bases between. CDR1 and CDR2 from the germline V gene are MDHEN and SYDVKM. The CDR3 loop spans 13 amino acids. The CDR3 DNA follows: TGTGCCAGCAGGACAGCACGTAACACTGAAGCTTTCTTT. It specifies CASRTARNTEAFF.

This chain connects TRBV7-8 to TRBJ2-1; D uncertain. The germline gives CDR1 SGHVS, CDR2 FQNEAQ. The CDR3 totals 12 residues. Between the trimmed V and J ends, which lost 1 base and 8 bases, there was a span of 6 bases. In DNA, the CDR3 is TGTGCCAGCAGCTTAGAAGCCCATGAGCAGTTCTTC. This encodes CASSLEAHEQFF.

The CDR3 protein is CASSEKAGANTEAFF. The CDR3 nucleotides read TGTGCCAGCAGTGAAAAGGCAGGGGCGAACACTGAAGCTTTCTTT. The V gene is TRBV6-1, the J gene TRBJ1-1, with D possibly matching TRBD1 (6 bases). In germline, CDR1 is MNHNS, CDR2 SASEGT. CDR3 length equals 15 residues. The V end was cut by 2 bases, the J end by 1 base, with 11 bases between.

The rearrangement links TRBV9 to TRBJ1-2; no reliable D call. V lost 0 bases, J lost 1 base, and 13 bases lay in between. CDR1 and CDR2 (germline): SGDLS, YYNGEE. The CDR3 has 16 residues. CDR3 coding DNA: TGTGCCAGCAGCGTAGAGTCGGGAAGAGGTAACTATGGCTACACCTTC. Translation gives CASSVESGRGNYGYTF.

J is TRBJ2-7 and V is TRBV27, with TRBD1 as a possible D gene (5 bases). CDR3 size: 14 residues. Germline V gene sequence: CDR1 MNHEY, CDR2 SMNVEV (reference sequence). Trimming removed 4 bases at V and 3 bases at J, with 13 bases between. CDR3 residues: CASSSDSLGYEQYF. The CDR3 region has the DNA TGTGCCAGCAGTTCCGACAGTCTGGGCTACGAGCAGTACTTC.

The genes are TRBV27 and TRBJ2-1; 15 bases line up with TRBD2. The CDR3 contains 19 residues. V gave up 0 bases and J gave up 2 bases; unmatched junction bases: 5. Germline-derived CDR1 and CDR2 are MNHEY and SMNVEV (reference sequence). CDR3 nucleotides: TGTGCCAGCAGTTTATCGGGACTAGCGGGAGGAGCACCCTACAATGAGCAGTTCTTC. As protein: CASSLSGLAGGAPYNEQFF.

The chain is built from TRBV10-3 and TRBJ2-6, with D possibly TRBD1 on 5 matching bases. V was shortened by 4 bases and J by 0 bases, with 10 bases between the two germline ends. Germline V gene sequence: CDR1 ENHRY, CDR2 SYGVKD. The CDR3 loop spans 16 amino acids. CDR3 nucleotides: TGTGCCATCAGTGGACAGCAGTTCTCTGGGGCCAACGTCCTGACTTTC. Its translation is CAISGQQFSGANVLTF.

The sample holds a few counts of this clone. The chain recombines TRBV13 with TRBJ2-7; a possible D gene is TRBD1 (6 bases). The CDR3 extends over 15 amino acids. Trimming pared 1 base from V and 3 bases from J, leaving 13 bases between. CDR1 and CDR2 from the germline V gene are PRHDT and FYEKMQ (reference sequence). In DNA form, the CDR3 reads TGTGCCAGCAGCTTAGCCAGGGGAGAGGACTACGAGCAGTACTTC. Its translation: CASSLARGEDYEQYF. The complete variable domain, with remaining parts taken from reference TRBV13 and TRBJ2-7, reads AAGVIQSPRHLIKEKRETATLKCYPIPRHDTVYWYQQGPGQDPQFLISFYEKMQSDKGSIPDRFSAQQFSDYHSELNMSSLELGDSALYFCASSLARGEDYEQYFGPGTRLTVT.

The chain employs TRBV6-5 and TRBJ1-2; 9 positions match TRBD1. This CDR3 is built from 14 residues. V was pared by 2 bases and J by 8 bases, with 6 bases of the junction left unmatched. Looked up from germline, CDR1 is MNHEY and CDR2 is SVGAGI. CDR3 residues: CASSYRDRARGYTF. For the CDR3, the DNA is TGTGCCAGCAGTTACCGGGACAGGGCCAGGGGCTACACCTTC.

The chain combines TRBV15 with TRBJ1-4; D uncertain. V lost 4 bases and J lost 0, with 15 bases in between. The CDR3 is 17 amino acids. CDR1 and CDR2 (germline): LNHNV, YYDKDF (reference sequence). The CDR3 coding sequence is TGTGCCACCAGCAAGGCGGGCAGTGGAACAACTAATGAAAAACTGTTTTTT. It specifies CATSKAGSGTTNEKLFF.

Here the CDR3 reads CASTSDRALSGYTF. In DNA form, the CDR3 reads TGCGCCAGCACATCCGACAGGGCCCTATCTGGCTACACCTTC. This chain links TRBV5-1 with TRBJ1-2, with 7 bases matching TRBD1. The CDR3 runs 14 residues. With 6 bases clipped from V and 7 bases from J, the junction kept 12 bases outside the gene matches. Germline V CDR1 and CDR2: SGHRS, YFSETQ.

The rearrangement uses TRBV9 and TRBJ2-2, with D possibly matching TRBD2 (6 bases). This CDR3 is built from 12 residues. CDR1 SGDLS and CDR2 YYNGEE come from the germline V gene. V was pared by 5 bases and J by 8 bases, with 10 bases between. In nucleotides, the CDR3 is TGTGCCAGCAGAGGAGGGTCAGGGGAGCTGTTTTTT. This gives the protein CASRGGSGELFF.

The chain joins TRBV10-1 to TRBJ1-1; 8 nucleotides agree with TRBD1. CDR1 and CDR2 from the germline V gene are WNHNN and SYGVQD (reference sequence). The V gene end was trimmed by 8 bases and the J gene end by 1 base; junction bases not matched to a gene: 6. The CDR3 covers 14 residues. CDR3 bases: TGCGCCAGCCGCAGAGGACAGGGGAACACTGAAGCTTTCTTT. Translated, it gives CASRRGQGNTEAFF.

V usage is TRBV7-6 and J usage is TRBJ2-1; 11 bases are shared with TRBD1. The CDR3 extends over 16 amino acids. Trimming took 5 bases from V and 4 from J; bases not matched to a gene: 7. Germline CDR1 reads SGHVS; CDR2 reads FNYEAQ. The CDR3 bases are TGTGCCAGCAGCGCTGGACAGGGGGCGACGTACAATGAGCAGTTCTTC. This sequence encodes CASSAGQGATYNEQFF.

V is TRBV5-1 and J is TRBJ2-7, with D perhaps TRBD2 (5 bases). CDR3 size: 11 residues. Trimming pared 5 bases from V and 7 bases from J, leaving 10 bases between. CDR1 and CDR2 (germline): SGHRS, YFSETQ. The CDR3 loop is CASRLVWEQYF. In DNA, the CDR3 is TGCGCCAGCAGACTAGTGTGGGAGCAGTACTTC.

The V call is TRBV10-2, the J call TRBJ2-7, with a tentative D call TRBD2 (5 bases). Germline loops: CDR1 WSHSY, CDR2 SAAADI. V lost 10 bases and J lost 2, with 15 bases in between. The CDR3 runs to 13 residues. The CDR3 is CATYKGGTYEQYF. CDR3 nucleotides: TGCGCCACCTACAAAGGAGGAACCTACGAGCAGTACTTC.

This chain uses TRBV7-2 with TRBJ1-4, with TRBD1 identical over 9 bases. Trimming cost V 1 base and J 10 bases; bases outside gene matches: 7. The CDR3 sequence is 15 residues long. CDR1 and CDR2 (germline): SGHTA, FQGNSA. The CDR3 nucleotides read TGTGCCAGCAGCTTAGTGGGACAGGGTATGCGAAAACTGTTTTTT. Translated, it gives CASSLVGQGMRKLFF.

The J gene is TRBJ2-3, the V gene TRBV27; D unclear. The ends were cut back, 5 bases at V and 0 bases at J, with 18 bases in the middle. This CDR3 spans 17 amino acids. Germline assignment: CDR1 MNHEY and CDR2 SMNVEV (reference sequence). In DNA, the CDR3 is TGTGCCAGCAGTCCGTACGACTGGCGCTTTAGCACAGATACGCAGTATTTT. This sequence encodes CASSPYDWRFSTDTQYF.

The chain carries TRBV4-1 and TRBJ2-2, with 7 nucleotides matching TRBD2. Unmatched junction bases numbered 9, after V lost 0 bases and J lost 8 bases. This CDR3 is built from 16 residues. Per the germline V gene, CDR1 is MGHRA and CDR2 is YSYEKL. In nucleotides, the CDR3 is TGCGCCAGCAGCCAAGAGCCTAGCGGATTGACGGGGGAGCTGTTTTTT. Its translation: CASSQEPSGLTGELFF.

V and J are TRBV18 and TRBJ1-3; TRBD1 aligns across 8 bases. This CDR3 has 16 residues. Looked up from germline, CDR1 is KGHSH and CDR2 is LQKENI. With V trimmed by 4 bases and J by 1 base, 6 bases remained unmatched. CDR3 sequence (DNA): TGTGCCAGCTCACTAGGACAGGGTACTTCTGGAAACACCATATATTTT. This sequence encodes CASSLGQGTSGNTIYF.

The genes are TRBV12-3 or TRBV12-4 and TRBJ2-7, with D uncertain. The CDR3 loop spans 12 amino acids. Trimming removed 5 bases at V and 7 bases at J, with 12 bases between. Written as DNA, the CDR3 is TGTGCCAGCAGTCCGGTATTAGAAGAGCAGTACTTC. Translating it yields CASSPVLEEQYF.

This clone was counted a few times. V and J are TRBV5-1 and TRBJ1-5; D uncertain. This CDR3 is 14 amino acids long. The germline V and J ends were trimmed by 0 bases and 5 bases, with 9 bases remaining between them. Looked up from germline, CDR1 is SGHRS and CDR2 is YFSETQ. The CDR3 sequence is CASSLEGRDQPQHF. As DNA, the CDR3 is TGCGCCAGCAGCTTGGAAGGGAGGGATCAGCCCCAGCATTTT.

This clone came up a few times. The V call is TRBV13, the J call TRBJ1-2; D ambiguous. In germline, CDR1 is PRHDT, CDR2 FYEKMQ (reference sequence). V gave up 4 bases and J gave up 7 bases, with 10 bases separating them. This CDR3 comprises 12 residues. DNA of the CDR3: TGTGCCAGCAGCTCAAGGCCAGGTGGCTACACCTTC. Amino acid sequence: CASSSRPGGYTF.

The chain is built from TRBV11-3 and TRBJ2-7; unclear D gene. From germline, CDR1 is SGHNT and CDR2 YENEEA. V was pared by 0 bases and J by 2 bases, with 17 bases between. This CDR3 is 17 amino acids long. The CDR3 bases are TGTGCCAGCAGCTTAGATCCCGACGGCGACTTGACCTACGAGCAGTACTTC. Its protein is CASSLDPDGDLTYEQYF.

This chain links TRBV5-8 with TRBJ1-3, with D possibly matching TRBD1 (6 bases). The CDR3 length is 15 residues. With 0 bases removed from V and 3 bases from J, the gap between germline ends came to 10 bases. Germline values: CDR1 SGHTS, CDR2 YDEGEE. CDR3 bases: TGTGCCAGCAGCTTGGTTCAGGGGATTGGAAACACCATATATTTT. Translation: CASSLVQGIGNTIYF.

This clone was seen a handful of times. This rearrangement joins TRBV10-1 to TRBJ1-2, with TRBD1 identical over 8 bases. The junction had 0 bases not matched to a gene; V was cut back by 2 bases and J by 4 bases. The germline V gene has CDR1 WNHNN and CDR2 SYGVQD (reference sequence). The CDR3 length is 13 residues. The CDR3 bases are TGCGCCAGCAGTGAGGGACAGGGCTATGGCTACACCTTC. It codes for CASSEGQGYGYTF.

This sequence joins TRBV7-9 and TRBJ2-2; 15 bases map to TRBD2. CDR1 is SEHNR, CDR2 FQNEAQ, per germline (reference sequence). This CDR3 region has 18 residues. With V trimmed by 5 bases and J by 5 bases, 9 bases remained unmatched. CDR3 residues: CASSRTSGGASLTGELFF. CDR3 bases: TGTGCCAGCAGCCGGACTAGCGGGGGGGCCAGTTTAACCGGGGAGCTGTTTTTT.

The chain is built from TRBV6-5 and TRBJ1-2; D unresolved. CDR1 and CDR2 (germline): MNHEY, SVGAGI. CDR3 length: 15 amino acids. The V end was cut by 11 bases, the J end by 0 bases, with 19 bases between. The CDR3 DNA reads TGTGCCGTATCGGCGAGGGTACGATCTAACTATGGCTACACCTTC. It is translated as CAVSARVRSNYGYTF.